The T cell receptor beta chain under discussion was sequenced for a study of T cells in localized non-small cell lung cancer. Assay used: immunoSEQ multiplex PCR; TCRdb lists only in-frame clones, some missing. The sample yields around 130,000 clones, 89% seen once. This sample comprised peripheral blood, obtained before any cancer treatment. This receptor was taken from a female donor of 60 years or more with stage I lung adenocarcinoma.

CDR3 sequence: CASSDLKQGPYNEQFF. The CDR3 bases are TGTGCCAGCAGCGATTTGAAACAGGGCCCCTACAATGAGCAGTTCTTC. The chain recombines TRBV5-6 with TRBJ2-1; tentative D call: TRBD1 (6 bases). The CDR3 totals 16 residues. V gave up 4 bases and J gave up 2 bases, with 16 bases separating them. Germline V gene sequence: CDR1 SGHDT, CDR2 YYEEEE. The entire variable domain, with the rest obtained from reference TRBV5-6 and TRBJ2-1, is as follows: DAGVTQSPTHLIKTRGQQVTLRCSPKSGHDTVSWYQQALGQGPQFIFQYYEEEERQRGNFPDRFSGHQFPNYSSELNVNALLLGDSALYLCASSDLKQGPYNEQFFGPGTRLTVL.